These 27 T cell receptor beta chains came from one sample sequenced in a study of T cell responses to AZD1222 COVID-19 vaccine. Repertoires were generated with immunoSEQ multiplex PCR, while TCRdb's copy carries only in-frame clones and drops some. Seen here are 140,000 to 150,000 clones, over 75% observed once, and the top ten hold around 1.6%. This sample comprised peripheral blood, obtained on day 0 of AZD1222 vaccination. The receptors stem from an adult in good health.

The CDR3 region has the DNA TGCGCCAGCAGAGACAGGCTTCAGAACACTGAAGCTTTCTTT. This translates into CASRDRLQNTEAFF. This chain joins TRBV10-2 and TRBJ1-1; weak D call: TRBD1 (6 bases). Looked up from germline, CDR1 is WSHSY and CDR2 is SAAADI. V was trimmed by 6 bases and J by 1 base, leaving 12 bases between them. The CDR3 is made up of 14 amino acids.

For the CDR3, the DNA is TGTGCCAGCAGCTTAGGGATTTCCTACAATGAGCAGTTCTTC. It yields the protein CASSLGISYNEQFF. The chain is built from TRBV7-2 and TRBJ2-1; D call uncertain. Germline assignment: CDR1 SGHTA and CDR2 FQGNSA. The CDR3 length is 14 residues. V lost 1 base, J lost 1 base, and 5 bases lay in between.

The chain couples TRBV19 to TRBJ2-7; 10 bases match TRBD1. Trimming removed 6 bases from V and 7 bases from J; junction bases left unmatched: 6. Germline-derived CDR1 and CDR2 are LNHDA and SQIVND (reference sequence). The CDR3 has 13 residues. The CDR3 DNA reads as TGTGCCAGTAGGCGGGACAGGGGAATGGAGCAGTACTTC. This encodes CASRRDRGMEQYF.

J is TRBJ1-2 and V is TRBV11-2, with D uncertain. The V end was cut by 1 base, the J end by 4 bases, with 16 bases between. CDR1 and CDR2 (germline): SGHAT, FQNNGV. The CDR3 is made up of 16 amino acids. The CDR3 sequence: CASSLGLPAGGYGYTF. CDR3 sequence (DNA): TGTGCCAGCAGCTTAGGCTTGCCGGCAGGAGGCTATGGCTACACCTTC.

This clone was seen a few times. The chain combines TRBV4-1 with TRBJ1-2; no firm D call. Trimming removed 7 bases at V and 2 bases at J, with 8 bases between. Germline CDR1 and CDR2: MGHRA and YSYEKL. This CDR3 contains 12 residues. CDR3 DNA: TGCGCCAGCATGGGCAGAAACTATGGCTACACCTTC. Amino acid sequence: CASMGRNYGYTF.

The V call is TRBV2, the J call TRBJ2-5, with 8 positions matching TRBD2. Germline CDR1 is SNHLY and CDR2 is FYNNEI. The V gene end was trimmed by 3 bases and the J gene end by 1 base; junction bases not matched to a gene: 7. The CDR3 extends over 16 amino acids. The CDR3 DNA follows: TGTGCCAGCAGTGACGGGCTAGCGGGTACCCAAGAGACCCAGTACTTC. It yields the protein CASSDGLAGTQETQYF.

The chain links TRBV19 to TRBJ2-6; the D gene is possibly TRBD2 (6 bases). The V end lost 3 bases, the J end lost 3 bases, and 18 bases lay between the germline ends. The CDR3 runs to 18 residues. Germline CDR1 reads LNHDA; CDR2 reads SQIVND (reference sequence). The CDR3 nucleotides are TGTGCCAGTAGTATGGAGGGTGATCTCTTGGTTGGGGCCAACGTCCTGACTTTC. Its translation: CASSMEGDLLVGANVLTF.

V is TRBV5-1 and J is TRBJ2-1; 15 bases fit TRBD2. The ends lost 0 bases at V and 2 bases at J; junction bases unmatched: 6. Germline V CDR1 and CDR2: SGHRS, YFSETQ. The CDR3 has 19 residues. DNA of the CDR3: TGCGCCAGCAGCTTGGTAACAGGACTAGCGGGAGGGCCCTACAATGAGCAGTTCTTC. Residues: CASSLVTGLAGGPYNEQFF.

CDR3 sequence reads: CASTPLDRDTGELFF. The CDR3 DNA follows: TGTGCCAGTACTCCGCTGGACAGGGACACCGGGGAGCTGTTTTTT. The chain joins TRBV19 to TRBJ2-2, with 8 bases identical to TRBD1. CDR3 length: 15 residues. The V gene's germline CDR1 is LNHDA and CDR2 SQIVND (reference sequence). With 7 bases clipped from V and 3 bases from J, the junction kept 7 bases outside the gene matches. The full variable domain, rest sourced from reference TRBV19 and TRBJ2-2, is DGGITQSPKYLFRKEGQNVTLSCEQNLNHDAMYWYRQDPGQGLRLIYYSQIVNDFQKGDIAEGYSVSREKKESFPLTVTSAQKNPTAFYLCASTPLDRDTGELFFGEGSRLTVL.

This rearrangement joins TRBV30 to TRBJ1-4; D not resolved. Germline assignment: CDR1 GTSNPN and CDR2 SVGIG (reference sequence). V lost 1 base and J 3 bases, leaving 6 bases between the germline ends. The CDR3 consists of 13 residues. CDR3 residues: CAWSGIPNEKLFF. The CDR3 coding sequence is TGTGCCTGGAGTGGGATCCCTAATGAAAAACTGTTTTTT. Looking up the rest from reference TRBV30 and TRBJ1-4 gives the full variable domain: SQTIHQWPATLVQPVGSPLSLECTVEGTSNPNLYWYRQAAGRGLQLLFYSVGIGQISSEVPQNLSASRPQDRQFILSSKKLLLSDSGFYLCAWSGIPNEKLFFGSGTQLSVL.

The V gene is TRBV11-2, the J gene TRBJ2-4; D not certain. Trimming cost V 5 bases and J 0 bases, with 14 bases left between them. This CDR3 contains 16 residues. In germline, CDR1 is SGHAT, CDR2 FQNNGV. The CDR3 DNA reads as TGTGCCAGCAGCCCACAACCCTCACTAGCCAAAAACATTCAGTACTTC. Its protein is CASSPQPSLAKNIQYF. Together with reference TRBV11-2 and TRBJ2-4, the CDR3 gives the full variable domain: EAGVAQSPRYKIIEKRQSVAFWCNPISGHATLYWYQQILGQGPKLLIQFQNNGVVDDSQLPKDRFSAERLKGVDSTLKIQPAKLEDSAVYLCASSPQPSLAKNIQYFGAGTRLSVL.

The V call is TRBV5-1, the J call TRBJ2-7; D remains unclear. There are 14 residues in the CDR3. The germline CDR1 and CDR2 sequences are SGHRS and YFSETQ. With 5 bases removed from V and 2 bases from J, the gap between germline ends came to 14 bases. In DNA form, the CDR3 reads TGCGCCAGCAGAGTCACAGTCACGACCTACGAGCAGTACTTC. This gives the protein CASRVTVTTYEQYF.

The chain carries TRBV7-3 and TRBJ2-1; TRBD2 matches 10 bases. Trimming cost V 6 bases and J 6 bases; bases outside gene matches: 5. Germline CDR1 and CDR2: SGHTA and FQGTGA. This CDR3 region has 14 residues. CDR3 nucleotide sequence: TGTGCCAGCAGTCCGAGCGGGAGGGCCAATGAGCAGTTCTTC. As protein: CASSPSGRANEQFF.

The genes are TRBV6-5 and TRBJ1-4, with TRBD1 matching over 8 bases. The J segment lost 8 bases and the V segment lost 2 bases, leaving 7 bases of the junction unmatched. CDR1 is MNHEY, CDR2 SVGAGI, per germline. This CDR3 has 15 residues. CDR3: CASSYQDRGGEKLFF. As DNA, the CDR3 is TGTGCCAGCAGTTACCAAGACAGGGGAGGAGAAAAACTGTTTTTT.

V gene TRBV9 combines with J gene TRBJ2-1; 9 positions agree with TRBD2. This CDR3 is 16 amino acids long. Germline V lookup: CDR1 SGDLS, CDR2 YYNGEE. V was clipped by 0 bases and J by 5 bases; unmatched bases: 6. The CDR3 is CASSVDGGGADNEQFF. For the CDR3, the DNA is TGTGCCAGCAGCGTAGATGGCGGGGGGGCCGACAATGAGCAGTTCTTC.

The DNA for the CDR3 is TGTGCCTGGAGTACGGGACAGAACACTGAAGCTTTCTTT. It specifies CAWSTGQNTEAFF. The V gene is TRBV30, the J gene TRBJ1-1; maybe TRBD1 (6 bases). Germline CDR1 GTSNPN, CDR2 SVGIG (reference sequence). Trimming removed 2 bases from V and 1 base from J, with 8 bases in between. The CDR3 spans 13 residues.

The V call is TRBV19, the J call TRBJ2-5; a weak D match, TRBD2 (5 bases). This CDR3 is 15 amino acids long. The germline V gene encodes CDR1 LNHDA and CDR2 SQIVND (reference sequence). V lost 2 bases and J lost 6, with 16 bases in between. The CDR3 region has the DNA TGTGCCAGTAGTATACGGCTATGGGAGCGGCAGACCCAGTACTTC. This gives the protein CASSIRLWERQTQYF.

The chain links TRBV4-2 to TRBJ2-2; D ambiguous. Germline loops: CDR1 LGHNA, CDR2 YNFKEQ. CDR3 length equals 14 residues. Trimming shortened V by 0 bases and J by 0 bases, and 2 bases separated the two germline ends. The CDR3: CASSQDPNTGELFF. CDR3 bases: TGTGCCAGCAGCCAAGATCCGAACACCGGGGAGCTGTTTTTT.

V gene TRBV27 combines with J gene TRBJ1-1, with unresolved D. The CDR3 has 16 residues. Trimming took off 0 bases at V and 4 bases at J, with 15 bases between the two ends. The germline V gene has CDR1 MNHEY and CDR2 SMNVEV (reference sequence). For the CDR3, the DNA is TGTGCCAGCAGTTTATCAAGATGGAAGGGCGGCACTGAAGCTTTCTTT. Protein: CASSLSRWKGGTEAFF.

V gene TRBV3-1 (or the pseudogene TRBV3-2) combines with J gene TRBJ1-3; TRBD1 is a possible D gene (6 bases). V gave up 2 bases and J gave up 7 bases, with 12 bases separating them. This CDR3 region has 14 residues. Germline CDR1 is LGHDT and CDR2 is YNNKEL (reference sequence). The CDR3 nucleotides read TGTGCCAGCAGCCAAACCACAGGGAGGAACACCATATATTTT. Amino acids: CASSQTTGRNTIYF.

V gene TRBV19 combines with J gene TRBJ1-2; D gene ambiguous. The CDR3 spans 13 residues. V was pared by 4 bases and J by 2 bases, with 8 bases between. Germline CDR1 LNHDA, CDR2 SQIVND (reference sequence). The CDR3 is CASSRVMNYGYTF. CDR3 bases: TGTGCCAGTAGTAGAGTAATGAACTATGGCTACACCTTC.

The chain combines TRBV9 with TRBJ2-7; tentative D call: TRBD2 (7 bases). The CDR3 sequence is 15 residues long. V lost 7 bases and J lost 3, with 20 bases in between. Germline CDR1 is SGDLS and CDR2 is YYNGEE. The CDR3 reads CASAQGPSGYYEQYF. The CDR3 DNA is TGTGCCAGCGCGCAGGGGCCTAGCGGATACTACGAGCAGTACTTC.

CDR3 bases: TGTGCCAGCAGTTTAACGGCTGACTCACCCCTCCACTTT. It translates to CASSLTADSPLHF. The J gene is TRBJ1-6, the V gene TRBV28; D is unresolved. V lost 2 bases and J 10 bases, leaving 9 bases between the germline ends. The CDR3 length is 13 residues. The V gene's germline CDR1 is MDHEN and CDR2 SYDVKM.

The chain recombines TRBV7-9 with TRBJ2-1, with 13 bases aligning to TRBD2. The length of the CDR3 is 15 residues. Germline values: CDR1 SEHNR, CDR2 FQNEAQ (reference sequence). J gave up 7 bases and V 1 base, and 1 base lay outside the gene matches. CDR3 nucleotide sequence: TGTGCCAGCAGCTTAGAGGGACTAGCGGGGAATGAGCAGTTCTTC. This codes for CASSLEGLAGNEQFF.

This sequence joins TRBV7-2 and TRBJ1-1; D not resolved. The germline gives CDR1 SGHTA, CDR2 FQGNSA. The ends were cut back, 4 bases at V and 0 bases at J, with 9 bases in the middle. The CDR3 length is 14 residues. The CDR3 reads CASSSQPLNTEAFF. The CDR3 DNA reads as TGTGCCAGCAGCTCCCAACCGCTGAACACTGAAGCTTTCTTT.

The CDR3 sequence: CASSLAGLAGGSPDEQYF. DNA of the CDR3: TGTGCCAGCAGCTTAGCGGGACTAGCGGGGGGATCCCCCGACGAGCAGTACTTC. The chain couples TRBV7-9 to TRBJ2-7; 15 bases align to TRBD2. Germline V gene lookup returns CDR1 SEHNR and CDR2 FQNEAQ (reference sequence). The ends lost 0 bases at V and 5 bases at J; junction bases unmatched: 8. The CDR3 is 18 residues long.

The chain employs TRBV15 and TRBJ1-2; 8 positions match TRBD1. The V segment lost 4 bases and the J segment 8 bases; nucleotides outside the gene matches: 9. The CDR3 length is 14 residues. From germline, CDR1 is LNHNV and CDR2 YYDKDF (reference sequence). CDR3 protein: CATSTRKTGVGYTF. Written as DNA, the CDR3 is TGTGCCACCAGCACAAGGAAGACAGGGGTCGGCTACACCTTC.